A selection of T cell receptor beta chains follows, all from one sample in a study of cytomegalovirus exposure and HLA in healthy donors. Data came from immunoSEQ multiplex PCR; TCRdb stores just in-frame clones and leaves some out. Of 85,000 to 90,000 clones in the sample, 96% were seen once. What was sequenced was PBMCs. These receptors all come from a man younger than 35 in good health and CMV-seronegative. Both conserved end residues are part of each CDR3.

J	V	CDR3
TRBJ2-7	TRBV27	CASSFQGQYEQYF
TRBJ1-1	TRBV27	CASSPSPTANTEAFF
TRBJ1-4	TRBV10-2	CASSGQPNEKLFF
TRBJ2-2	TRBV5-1	CASSLTTYANTGELFF
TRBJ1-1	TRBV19	CASSPGTGKTEAFF
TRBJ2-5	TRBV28	CASSLPPVETQYF
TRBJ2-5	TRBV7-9	CASSLNSGKGQETQYF
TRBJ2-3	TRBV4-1	CASSRETSGSTDTQYF
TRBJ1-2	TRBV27	CASSPAPDRVMSGYTF
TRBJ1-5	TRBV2	CASREMSNQPQHF
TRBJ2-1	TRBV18	CASSGIGGPSYNEQFF
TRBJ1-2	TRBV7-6	CASSFGQGYGYTF
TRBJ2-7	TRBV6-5	CASSQDRGNSYEQYF
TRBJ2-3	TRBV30	CAWSLSGQGFTDTQYF
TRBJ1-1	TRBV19	CASSIVLGRANTEAFF
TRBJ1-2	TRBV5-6	CASSLGDSLRNGYTF
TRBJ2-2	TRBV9	CASSVSTPTGLAGEANTGELFF
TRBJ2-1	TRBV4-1	CASSQGWTQFF
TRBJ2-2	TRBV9	CASSAQGANTGELFF
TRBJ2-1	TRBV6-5	CASSYYRPPNEQFF
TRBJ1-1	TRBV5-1	CASSAGQGAAEAFF
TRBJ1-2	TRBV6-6	CASRDGDRRWIF
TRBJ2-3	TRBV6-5	CASSLDRAGTDTQYF
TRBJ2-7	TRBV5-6	CASSPGQGPTYEQYF
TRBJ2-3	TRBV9	CASSFRDFGYTQYF
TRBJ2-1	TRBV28	CASSLRLADSYNEQFF
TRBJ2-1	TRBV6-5	CASSYPRGNEQFF
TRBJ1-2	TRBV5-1	CASSLDTSYGYTF
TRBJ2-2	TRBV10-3	CAISTSESVPGELFF